The 13 T cell receptor beta chains below come from one sample, sequenced in a study of regulatory T cells. Points from the study as a whole: Hydrophobic residues at CDR3 positions 6 and 7 were enriched in conventional CD4+ T cells of CD3G-deficient patients.

The primer mix had 52 TRBV and 13 TRBJ primers. Using immunoSEQ multiplex PCR, the repertoire was profiled, and TCRdb retains in-frame clones only, with some absent. Seen here are some 30,000 clones, nearly 95% observed once, and the top ten hold about 0.96%. Their antigen targets remain unknown. Source material: conventional CD4+ T cells sorted from blood. These TCRs come from a child younger than 10 with CD3G deficiency.

The gene calls are TRBV11-2 and TRBJ1-1, with 9 bases identical to TRBD1. Germline CDR1 SGHAT, CDR2 FQNNGV. The CDR3 length is 15 residues. The junction had 3 bases not matched to a gene; V was cut back by 2 bases and J by 2 bases. CDR3 sequence (DNA): TGTGCCAGCAGCTTAAAGGGACAGGGAAACACTGAAGCTTTCTTT. Amino acids: CASSLKGQGNTEAFF.

Only a few counts were recorded for this clone. The rearrangement joins TRBV30 to TRBJ2-7; D gene uncertain. V dropped 1 base and J dropped 9 bases, with 19 bases sitting between them. Germline V gives CDR1 GTSNPN, CDR2 SVGIG (reference sequence). This CDR3 is 14 amino acids long. The CDR3 region is CAWSAPAVMKRQYF. The CDR3 nucleotides read TGTGCCTGGAGTGCCCCTGCGGTGATGAAAAGGCAGTACTTC.

This chain links TRBV30 with TRBJ2-7, with unresolved D. V lost 2 bases to trimming and J lost 0 bases, with 8 bases between them. The length of the CDR3 is 13 residues. Germline CDR1 is GTSNPN and CDR2 is SVGIG (reference sequence). The CDR3, as DNA: TGTGCCTGGAGTAAACGGTACTCCTACGAGCAGTACTTC. Translation gives CAWSKRYSYEQYF.

CDR3 protein: CACGQGGEKLFF. The CDR3 DNA is TGTGCCTGTGGACAGGGCGGGGAAAAACTGTTTTTT. The chain joins TRBV28 to TRBJ1-4; 8 positions match TRBD1. Germline V gives CDR1 MDHEN, CDR2 SYDVKM. V shed 11 bases, J shed 8 bases, and the junction held 7 bases outside the gene matches. The CDR3 runs to 12 residues.

This rearrangement joins TRBV30 to TRBJ2-4, with D possibly TRBD2 on 5 matching bases. The CDR3 is 14 residues long. CDR1 is GTSNPN, CDR2 SVGIG, per germline (reference sequence). V lost 0 bases, J lost 6 bases, and 12 bases lay in between. The CDR3 region has the DNA TGTGCCTGGAGTGTACCTCCCCGGGGAAACATTCAGTACTTC. It codes for CAWSVPPRGNIQYF.

CDR3 in amino acids: CASSVTGGDYEQYF. CDR3 coding DNA: TGTGCCAGCAGTGTGACAGGGGGAGATTACGAGCAGTACTTC. This chain joins TRBV6-1 and TRBJ2-7; 9 nucleotides agree with TRBD1. The J segment lost 4 bases and the V segment lost 4 bases, leaving 5 bases of the junction unmatched. This CDR3 contains 14 residues. Germline CDR1 and CDR2: MNHNS and SASEGT.

V gene TRBV28 combines with J gene TRBJ2-7, with TRBD1 matching 9 bases. Germline loops: CDR1 MDHEN, CDR2 SYDVKM. This CDR3 comprises 14 residues. Trimming at V came to 10 bases and at J to 5 bases, leaving 12 bases not matched to a gene. In nucleotides, the CDR3 is TGTGCCACCTCACCGGGACAGGGTGTAAACGAGCAGTACTTC. It is translated as CATSPGQGVNEQYF.

V gene TRBV10-3 combines with J gene TRBJ2-2, with D possibly TRBD2 on 5 matching bases. Germline CDR1 is ENHRY and CDR2 is SYGVKD. The CDR3 length is 13 residues. Deletions cut 6 bases from V and 4 bases from J, with 9 bases between. DNA for the CDR3: TGTGCCATCAGCGGGAAAGGCACCGGGGAGCTGTTTTTT. Residues: CAISGKGTGELFF.

This chain's CDR3 is CASSPTGDRDTQYF. For the CDR3, the DNA is TGTGCCAGCAGCCCGACAGGGGATAGGGATACGCAGTATTTT. The chain is built from TRBV7-6 and TRBJ2-3, with 8 bases matching TRBD1. CDR3 size: 14 residues. The germline V gene has CDR1 SGHVS and CDR2 FNYEAQ. Unmatched junction bases numbered 7, after V lost 5 bases and J lost 6 bases.

The rearrangement links TRBV19 to TRBJ2-2; D is ambiguous. Trimming stripped 4 bases from V and 7 bases from J, with 7 bases between. The CDR3 is 12 residues long. CDR1 and CDR2 from the germline V gene are LNHDA and SQIVND (reference sequence). CDR3 region: CASSTRHGELFF. In DNA form, the CDR3 reads TGTGCCAGTAGTACCCGGCACGGGGAGCTGTTTTTT.

The V call is TRBV21-1, the J call TRBJ2-5. TRBV21-1 represents a pseudogene. The CDR3 sequence is 17 residues long. The CDR3 loop is CASSKVGSCWLFKTQYF. The CDR3 DNA follows: TGTGCCAGCAGCAAAGTAGGGTCCTGCTGGTTGTTCAAGACCCAGTACTTC.

The J gene is TRBJ2-1, the V gene TRBV28; D might be TRBD1 (5 bases). This CDR3 has 15 residues. Germline V lookup: CDR1 MDHEN, CDR2 SYDVKM. V shed 3 bases and J shed 0 bases, with 9 bases lying between them. CDR3 bases: TGTGCCAGCAGTTTTGCAGGGATCTCCTACAATGAGCAGTTCTTC. It encodes CASSFAGISYNEQFF.

The chain employs TRBV10-3 and TRBJ2-7; tentatively, D is TRBD1 (5 bases). Germline assignment: CDR1 ENHRY and CDR2 SYGVKD. V gave up 10 bases and J gave up 3 bases, with 19 bases separating them. The length of the CDR3 is 14 residues. The CDR3 DNA sequence: TGTGCCACCGCCCCACGGCAGGGCCTCTACGAGCAGTACTTC. The encoded protein is CATAPRQGLYEQYF.